One sample yielded the 9 T cell receptor beta chains listed below, sequenced in a study of CD8 T cells in ankylosing spondylitis. TCRdb fed the 5' RACE reads into MiXCR, producing one record per CDR3 protein. The table has 26,000 or so distinct CDR3 sequences, over 7% seen once. The sample comprised blood. The receptors shown here come from a male donor with ankylosing spondylitis or in good health (not recorded which).

The chain uses TRBV6-5 and TRBJ2-1, with a weak D call TRBD1 (6 bases). This CDR3 contains 12 residues. V shed 4 bases and J shed 8 bases, with 9 bases lying between them. CDR1 is MNHEY and CDR2 is SVGAGI in the germline V gene. This CDR3 is CASSLGGHEQFF. The CDR3 coding sequence is TGTGCCAGCAGTTTAGGGGGACATGAGCAGTTCTTC.

This clonotype was seen ten or more times. The genes are TRBV11-2 and TRBJ2-3, with a possible D match to TRBD2 (6 bases). The CDR3 has 14 residues. Germline CDR1 SGHAT, CDR2 FQNNGV. V lost 2 bases and J lost 5, with 11 bases in between. The CDR3 coding sequence is TGTGCCAGCAGCTTACACGGGCGGGGAGATACGCAGTATTTT. Its translation is CASSLHGRGDTQYF.

Only a few counts were recorded for this clonotype. The J gene is TRBJ1-4, the V gene TRBV20-1; perhaps TRBD1 as D (5 bases). Germline lookup yields CDR1 DFQATT and CDR2 SNEGSKA (reference sequence). This CDR3 has 13 amino acids. The V and J ends lost 2 bases and 8 bases respectively, with 12 bases between them. CDR3 in DNA: TGCAGTGCTAGACAGGGAGGGGAAGAAAAACTGTTTTTT. Its translation is CSARQGGEEKLFF.

The CDR3 region has the DNA TGTGCCAGCAGTGTGAACAATGAGCAGTTCTTC. Protein: CASSVNNEQFF. The rearrangement joins TRBV12-3 or TRBV12-4 to TRBJ2-1; no reliable D call. Trimming removed 5 bases at V and 5 bases at J, with 4 bases between. This CDR3 comprises 11 residues.

There are many counts of this clonotype. V and J are TRBV15 and TRBJ1-5; D call uncertain. CDR1 and CDR2 from the germline V gene are LNHNV and YYDKDF (reference sequence). Trimming removed 1 base at V and 1 base at J, with 5 bases between. This CDR3 has 14 residues. CDR3: CATSRGRSNQPQHF. The CDR3 DNA reads TGTGCCACCAGCAGAGGTAGGAGCAATCAGCCCCAGCATTTT.

This clonotype was observed many times. The rearrangement uses TRBV24-1 and TRBJ2-2, with a weak D call TRBD2 (5 bases). Between the trimmed V and J ends, which lost 0 bases and 5 bases, there was a span of 12 bases. Germline V gene lookup returns CDR1 KGHDR and CDR2 SFDVKD. The CDR3 consists of 16 residues. DNA of the CDR3: TGTGCCACCAGTGATTTGGTCAAGTCGGGGACCGGGGAGCTGTTTTTT. It encodes CATSDLVKSGTGELFF.

This clonotype has ten or more counts. The chain is built from TRBV9 and TRBJ1-6; D is undetermined. Germline V gene sequence: CDR1 SGDLS, CDR2 YYNGEE. This CDR3 has 13 residues. With 0 bases removed from V and 6 bases from J, the gap between germline ends came to 4 bases. The CDR3 DNA follows: TGTGCCAGCAGCGTAGAGGGTAATTCACCCCTCCACTTT. This codes for CASSVEGNSPLHF.

The J gene is TRBJ2-1, the V gene TRBV5-1; possibly TRBD2 for D (6 bases). V lost 2 bases and J 5 bases, leaving 8 bases between the germline ends. Per the germline V gene, CDR1 is SGHRS and CDR2 is YFSETQ. CDR3 length: 13 amino acids. The CDR3 protein is CASSFGGNNEQFF. The CDR3 DNA reads TGCGCCAGCAGCTTTGGGGGGAACAATGAGCAGTTCTTC.

The CDR3 spells CASSLEPGHIQYF. The DNA of the CDR3 is TGTGCCAGCAGCTTAGAACCTGGTCACATTCAGTACTTC. The V and J genes are TRBV7-3 and TRBJ2-4; D remains unclear. This CDR3 has 13 amino acids. Germline lookup yields CDR1 SGHTA and CDR2 FQGTGA. Trimming stripped 2 bases from V and 8 bases from J, with 10 bases between.